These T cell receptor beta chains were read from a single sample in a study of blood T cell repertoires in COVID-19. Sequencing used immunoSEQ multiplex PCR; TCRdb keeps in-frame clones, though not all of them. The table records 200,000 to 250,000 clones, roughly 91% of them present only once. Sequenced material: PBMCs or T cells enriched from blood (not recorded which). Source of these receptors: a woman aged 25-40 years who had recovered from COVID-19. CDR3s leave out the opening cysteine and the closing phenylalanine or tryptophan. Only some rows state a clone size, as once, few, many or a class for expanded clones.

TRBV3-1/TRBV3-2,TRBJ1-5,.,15,ASSPRPRALSNQPQH
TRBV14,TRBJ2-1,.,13,ASSPFSGRYNEQF
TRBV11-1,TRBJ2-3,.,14,ASSSMTSGSRDTQY
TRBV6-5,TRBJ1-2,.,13,ASSYSRGAGNGYT
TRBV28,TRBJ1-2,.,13,ASSFATGGYYGYT
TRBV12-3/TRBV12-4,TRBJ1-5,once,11,ASSLTGFQPQH
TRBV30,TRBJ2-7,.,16,AWTSLTSGSPTSYEQY
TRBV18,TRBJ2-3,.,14,ASSPQGSGSTDTQY
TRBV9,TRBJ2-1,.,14,ASSVGAGDFNYEQF
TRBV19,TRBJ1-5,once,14,ASSLGQPYSNQPQH
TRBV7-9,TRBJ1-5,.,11,ASSGDRDQPQH
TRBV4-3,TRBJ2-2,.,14,ASSQPSGRNTGELF
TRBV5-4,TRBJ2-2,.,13,ASRWGGSNTGELF
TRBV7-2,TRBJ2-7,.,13,ASSLGLAGTHEQY
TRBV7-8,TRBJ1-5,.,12,ASSLDGVNQPQH
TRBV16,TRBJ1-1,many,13,ASSLNRDLGTEAF
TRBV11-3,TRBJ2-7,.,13,ASSSRDGGAHEQY
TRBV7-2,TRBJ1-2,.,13,ASSSGQIANYGYT
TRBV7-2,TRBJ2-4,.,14,ASSLDRLAGKNIQY
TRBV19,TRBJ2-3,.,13,ATPEECEVTDTQY
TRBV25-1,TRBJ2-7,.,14,ASSEYAGGIPLEQY
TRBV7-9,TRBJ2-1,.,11,ASRFGSRDEQF
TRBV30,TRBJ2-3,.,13,AWSWTGEVADTQY
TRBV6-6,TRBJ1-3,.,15,ASSRDIRSPLGNTIY
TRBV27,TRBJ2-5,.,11,ASSFGGVETQY
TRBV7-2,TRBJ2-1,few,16,ASRTTGLAGVTYNEQF
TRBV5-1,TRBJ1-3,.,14,ASSLAGRAAGNTIY
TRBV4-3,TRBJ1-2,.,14,ASSQDGTGGDYGYT
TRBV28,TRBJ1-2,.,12,ASSVSSILKGYT
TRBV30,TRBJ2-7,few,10,AWSGYTGEQY
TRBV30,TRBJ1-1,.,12,AWRAPGWGTEAF
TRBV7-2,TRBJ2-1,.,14,ASSLDVRTSGRGQF
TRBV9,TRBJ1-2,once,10,ASSVVRGGYT
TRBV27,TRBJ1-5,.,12,ASSLTGGGQPQH
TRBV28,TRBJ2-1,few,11,ASEGTGLREQF
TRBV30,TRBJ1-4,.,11,AGGRQGGEKLF
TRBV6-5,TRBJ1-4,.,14,ASSSRNRGLEEKLF
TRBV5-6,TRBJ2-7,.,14,ASSWTTDAPFYEQY
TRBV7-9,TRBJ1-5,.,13,ASSPDNVGNQPQH
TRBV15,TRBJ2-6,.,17,ATSHARGAELPGANVLT